This T cell receptor (beta chain) originates from a study of blood T cell repertoires in COVID-19 (dated by TCRdb to the early 2020s). Regarding the study in general: The collaborator samples originated in the United States, Italy and Spain and spanned the acute and convalescent phases of COVID-19. The prospective study material was composed of cDNA or gDNA derived from T cells, B-cell-depleted T cells, or PBMCs. Deeply sampled blood TCRbeta repertoires from subjects exposed to, actively infected with, or recovered from COVID-19 were included in the dataset. The repertoires were released in a freely available public database intended as a resource for research on the immune response to SARS-CoV-2. The samples were drawn from the first 160 participants of the ongoing ImmuneRACE study and from 950 to 1,500 subjects provided by 6 global collaborators. Sample metadata almost always included a de-identified subject ID, COVID-19 status, age in years and sex. Where available, HLA class I and class II types were taken from metadata supplied by the sample provider and were not determined by assay-based typing. The research as a whole found: The amount of clinical and demographic metadata varied by source and participant and was provided uncurated.

The collaborating institutions used their own protocols to collect whole blood in K2EDTA tubes. For TCRbeta analysis, collaborators shipped samples in one of three forms: frozen whole blood, isolated PBMCs, or DNA extracted from either of those sample types. As to this clone: What antigen it recognizes has not been identified. There are no base qualities to consult, and no much larger clone falls within one base.

V is reduced by 6 bases and J by 4 bases, leaving a spacing of 13 bases between them. The CDR3 holds 14 amino acids from the cysteine to the phenylalanine. Only the CDR3 DNA stays, 42 bases, in frame from base 1. The immunoSEQ Assay, a bias-controlled multiplex PCR, was used to amplify TCRbeta CDR3 regions from genomic DNA. On the authors' methods: Within the assay, amplification of reference gene primers was used to estimate how many nucleated cells each sample contained. To quantify the absolute abundance of each unique TCRbeta CDR3 rearrangement, sequence reads were collapsed and filtered. For each sample, productive Simpson clonality was calculated as the square root of Simpson's diversity index across productive rearrangements. The clones in this table, taken by TCRdb from immuneACCESS, are in-frame only. Not every clone is retained; where verified, under half of the shortfall comes from an unresolved V gene, and the cause of the rest is unknown. For V, J and clone size, that table is used; D and trimming come from the DNA. In all, the sample holds roughly 100,000 clones, and about 80% of those were seen once. Roughly 21% of the sample lies in the top ten.

This sequence uses TRBV23-1 and TRBJ1-3, with a weak D call of TRBD1 (6 bases match). TRBV23-1 is filed as an ORF, its function uncertain. Material: peripheral blood. The receptor comes from a woman in her 70s with acute or convalescent COVID-19. The CDR3 protein is CASSHTGQGNTIYF. In nucleotide form, the sequence is TGCGCCAGCAGCCATACAGGGCAAGGAAACACCATATATTTT.